A single sample gave rise to the 24 T cell receptor beta chains below, sequenced in a study of cytomegalovirus exposure and HLA in healthy donors. PCR employed 60 Vbeta and 13 Jbeta primers. The table came from immunoSEQ multiplex PCR; TCRdb's copy has only in-frame clones and leaves some out. Of 180,000 or so clones listed, roughly 85% are singletons. The specimen sequenced was PBMCs. The receptors shown here come from a man between 40 and 49 years old in good health and CMV-seropositive.

V usage is TRBV19 and J usage is TRBJ1-5, with a weak D call TRBD1 (6 bases). Germline lookup yields CDR1 LNHDA and CDR2 SQIVND (reference sequence). V was clipped by 5 bases and J by 0 bases, with 14 bases between them. The CDR3 length is 16 residues. The CDR3 DNA reads as TGTGCCAGTAGTCTCGGACAGACTTATAGCAATCAGCCCCAGCATTTT. It specifies CASSLGQTYSNQPQHF.

This clone was seen a handful of times. J is TRBJ1-1 and V is TRBV28, with a possible D match to TRBD1 (5 bases). Germline loops: CDR1 MDHEN, CDR2 SYDVKM. Trimming shortened V by 0 bases and J by 2 bases, and 10 bases separated the two germline ends. The CDR3 is made up of 15 amino acids. The CDR3 nucleotides read TGTGCCAGCAGTTTATGGGGGGGGGAAAACACTGAAGCTTTCTTT. Encoded protein: CASSLWGGENTEAFF.

This sequence joins TRBV11-3 and TRBJ2-7; possible D gene TRBD2, 6 bases. The CDR3 covers 15 residues. Trimming left V 6 bases short and J 0 bases short, with 15 bases between. Per germline, CDR1 SGHNT and CDR2 YENEEA. As DNA, the CDR3 is TGTGCCAGCAGACTCAGGGACTTGAGCTCCTACGAGCAGTACTTC. This codes for CASRLRDLSSYEQYF.

This clone came up a few times. V is TRBV5-1 and J is TRBJ2-1; a weak D match, TRBD2 (6 bases). V was pared by 2 bases and J by 6 bases, with 15 bases between. This CDR3 has 15 residues. Germline CDR1 and CDR2: SGHRS and YFSETQ. Here the CDR3 reads CASSFPGTARNEQFF. The CDR3 DNA sequence: TGCGCCAGCAGCTTCCCCGGGACTGCACGCAATGAGCAGTTCTTC. The complete variable domain, with remaining parts taken from reference TRBV5-1 and TRBJ2-1, reads KAGVTQTPRYLIKTRGQQVTLSCSPISGHRSVSWYQQTPGQGLQFLFEYFSETQRNKGNFPGRFSGRQFSNSRSEMNVSTLELGDSALYLCASSFPGTARNEQFFGPGTRLTVL.

The sample holds one count of this clone. The chain couples TRBV6-1 to TRBJ2-7, with 8 bases that match TRBD1. CDR3 length equals 13 residues. Trimming cost V 6 bases and J 4 bases; bases outside gene matches: 5. Germline CDR1 and CDR2: MNHNS and SASEGT. CDR3 DNA: TGTGCCAGCAGCACAGACAGGGGATACGAGCAGTACTTC. It yields the protein CASSTDRGYEQYF.

This clone was counted between two and nine times. Relative to the germline gene, one junction end is altered; a read error may explain this. The V and J genes are TRBV2 and TRBJ2-7, with 7 bases fitting TRBD2. The germline gives CDR1 SNHLY, CDR2 FYNNEI. The CDR3 length is 11 residues. CDR3 coding DNA: TGTGCCAGCGGGGGGGGTTACGAGTGGGACTTC. Protein sequence: CASGGGYEWDF.

In regard to this clone: Germline and junction disagree at one end, which may indicate a read error. This chain joins TRBV5-4 and TRBJ1-2; 9 positions match TRBD1. Germline values: CDR1 SGHNT, CDR2 YYREEE (reference sequence). The CDR3 is 13 residues long. The CDR3 loop is CASSPTGGYRWNF. CDR3 sequence (DNA): TGTGCCAGCAGCCCTACAGGGGGCTATCGTTGGAATTTC. Supplemented by reference TRBV5-4 and TRBJ1-2, the full variable domain reads ETGVTQSPTHLIKTRGQQVTLRCSSQSGHNTVSWYQQALGQGPQFIFQYYREEENGRGNFPPRFSGLQFPNYSSELNVNALELDDSALYLCASSPTGGYRWNFGSGTRLTVV.

This clone appeared a few times. The chain couples TRBV7-3 to TRBJ1-1, with unresolved D. Trimming pared 2 bases from V and 0 bases from J, leaving 4 bases between. The CDR3 runs 13 residues. CDR1 is SGHTA and CDR2 is FQGTGA in the germline V gene. CDR3 loop: CASSLYMNTEAFF. CDR3 DNA: TGTGCCAGCAGCTTATATATGAACACTGAAGCTTTCTTT.

The chain links TRBV13 to TRBJ2-1; D unresolved. Trimming left V 0 bases short and J 6 bases short, with 9 bases between. The CDR3 covers 14 residues. CDR1 is PRHDT and CDR2 is FYEKMQ in the germline V gene (reference sequence). CDR3 sequence: CASSLGSVSNEQFF. Written as DNA, the CDR3 is TGTGCCAGCAGCTTAGGCAGCGTAAGCAATGAGCAGTTCTTC. Complete variable domain (other parts from reference TRBV13 and TRBJ2-1): AAGVIQSPRHLIKEKRETATLKCYPIPRHDTVYWYQQGPGQDPQFLISFYEKMQSDKGSIPDRFSAQQFSDYHSELNMSSLELGDSALYFCASSLGSVSNEQFFGPGTRLTVL.

The J gene is TRBJ2-1, the V gene TRBV6-1, with 10 bases identical to TRBD2. V shed 1 base and J 4 bases; nucleotides not matched to a gene: 4. The CDR3 runs to 16 residues. In germline, CDR1 is MNHNS, CDR2 SASEGT. CDR3 amino acids: CASSEGLAGVYNEQFF. In DNA form, the CDR3 reads TGTGCCAGCAGTGAAGGGCTAGCGGGGGTATACAATGAGCAGTTCTTC.

The chain is built from TRBV5-1 and TRBJ2-2; weak D call: TRBD2 (5 bases). Per the germline V gene, CDR1 is SGHRS and CDR2 is YFSETQ. The CDR3 is made up of 15 amino acids. The germline V and J ends were trimmed by 4 bases and 0 bases, with 10 bases remaining between them. The CDR3 reads CASSRSGANTGELFF. In nucleotides, the CDR3 is TGCGCCAGCAGCAGAAGCGGAGCGAACACCGGGGAGCTGTTTTTT.

This chain joins TRBV9 and TRBJ2-5, with D possibly matching TRBD2 (5 bases). Germline V CDR1 and CDR2: SGDLS, YYNGEE. The V and J ends lost 1 base and 2 bases respectively, with 12 bases between them. CDR3 size: 15 residues. CDR3 nucleotides: TGTGCCAGCAGCGTAACGGGGAACGTACAAGAGACCCAGTACTTC. Protein sequence: CASSVTGNVQETQYF.

The V and J genes are TRBV5-4 and TRBJ2-1, with a tentative D call TRBD2 (5 bases). V gave up 0 bases and J gave up 4 bases, with 14 bases separating them. Germline V gene lookup returns CDR1 SGHNT and CDR2 YYREEE (reference sequence). This CDR3 is 16 amino acids long. The CDR3 loop reads CASSLGGSSGYNEQFF. The CDR3 DNA sequence: TGTGCCAGCAGCTTGGGTGGGAGCTCTGGTTACAATGAGCAGTTCTTC.

The chain has TRBV11-3 and TRBJ2-5, with TRBD1 matching 8 bases. Germline V gene data show CDR1 as SGHNT and CDR2 as YENEEA. J was trimmed by 4 bases and V by 5 bases; bases with no gene match: 9. The CDR3 loop spans 15 amino acids. CDR3 sequence reads: CASSMRQGTLETQYF. The CDR3, as DNA: TGTGCCAGCAGCATGCGACAGGGGACGTTAGAGACCCAGTACTTC. Full variable domain (rest looked up from reference TRBV11-3 and TRBJ2-5): EAGVVQSPRYKIIEKKQPVAFWCNPISGHNTLYWYLQNLGQGPELLIRYENEEAVDDSQLPKDRFSAERLKGVDSTLKIQPAELGDSAVYLCASSMRQGTLETQYFGPGTRLLVL.

This chain connects TRBV4-2 to TRBJ2-1; 8 bases agree with TRBD1. The germline V gene encodes CDR1 LGHNA and CDR2 YNFKEQ. The CDR3 is made up of 12 amino acids. With V trimmed by 7 bases and J by 6 bases, 2 bases remained unmatched. The CDR3 DNA reads as TGTGCCAGCATGGGACAGGTCAATGAGCAGTTCTTC. Translating gives CASMGQVNEQFF.

This clone was detected only once. One end of the junction is discordant with germline, which a read error may explain. The gene calls are TRBV7-2 and TRBJ2-4, with D maybe TRBD2 (5 bases). CDR1 is SGHTA, CDR2 FQGNSA, per germline. The CDR3 contains 15 residues. CDR3 residues: CASSLNVEVQNSQYF. CDR3 nucleotides: TGTGCCAGCAGCTTAAACGTGGAGGTACAAAACAGTCAGTACTTC.

This rearrangement joins TRBV9 to TRBJ1-2; 8 positions match TRBD1. The CDR3 loop spans 15 amino acids. Germline CDR1 reads SGDLS; CDR2 reads YYNGEE. With 0 bases clipped from V and 3 bases from J, the junction kept 4 bases outside the gene matches. The CDR3 region has the DNA TGTGCCAGCAGCGTAGGGCAGGGGGCCTACTATGGCTACACCTTC. Translated, it gives CASSVGQGAYYGYTF.

The V call is TRBV7-9, the J call TRBJ1-5; 10 bases line up with TRBD1. J lost 6 bases, V lost 3 bases, and 5 bases had no gene match. The CDR3 contains 15 residues. Germline V gene data show CDR1 as SEHNR and CDR2 as FQNEAQ (reference sequence). CDR3 amino acids: CASSLTGGAGQPQHF. CDR3 coding DNA: TGTGCCAGCAGCTTGACAGGGGGCGCGGGTCAGCCCCAGCATTTT.

The V call is TRBV7-8, the J call TRBJ2-7; 9 nucleotides agree with TRBD2. Trimming removed 5 bases from V and 3 bases from J; junction bases left unmatched: 8. Germline V gene lookup returns CDR1 SGHVS and CDR2 FQNEAQ. The CDR3 covers 15 residues. The CDR3 nucleotides read TGTGCCAGCAGCCTCCTAGCGGGAATGATCTACGAGCAGTACTTC. Amino acids: CASSLLAGMIYEQYF.

V and J are TRBV4-2 and TRBJ2-1, with 10 bases matching TRBD2. The germline CDR1 and CDR2 sequences are LGHNA and YNFKEQ. V lost 1 base, J lost 1 base, and 4 bases stayed unmatched. This CDR3 region has 17 residues. CDR3 bases: TGTGCCAGCAGCCAAGCCACACTAGCGGGATCCTACAATGAGCAGTTCTTC. Translation: CASSQATLAGSYNEQFF.

CDR3 sequence: CASSWPDRGFPGANVLTF. The CDR3 region has the DNA TGTGCCAGTAGTTGGCCGGACAGGGGGTTCCCTGGGGCCAACGTCCTGACTTTC. This chain connects TRBV19 to TRBJ2-6; 10 bases align to TRBD1. V was pared by 5 bases and J by 2 bases, with 9 bases of the junction left unmatched. The CDR3 has 18 residues. The germline gives CDR1 LNHDA, CDR2 SQIVND (reference sequence).

The chain links TRBV5-4 to TRBJ2-1; a weak D match, TRBD1 (5 bases). Germline CDR1 reads SGHNT; CDR2 reads YYREEE (reference sequence). This CDR3 has 16 residues. V was cut by 0 bases and J by 7 bases, with 17 bases left in between. The CDR3 is CASSLDQGSSRNEQFF. The CDR3 DNA reads as TGTGCCAGCAGCTTGGATCAGGGCTCCTCTCGGAATGAGCAGTTCTTC.

V gene TRBV11-3 combines with J gene TRBJ1-3; D ambiguous. CDR3 length equals 12 residues. Deletions cut 1 base from V and 7 bases from J, with 5 bases between. Germline V lookup: CDR1 SGHNT, CDR2 YENEEA. CDR3 in DNA: TGTGCCAGCAGCTTAGGAGCGAACACCATATATTTT. Translation: CASSLGANTIYF.

The chain carries TRBV9 and TRBJ2-2, with TRBD1 identical over 7 bases. The CDR3 consists of 15 residues. The V and J ends lost 3 bases and 6 bases, in that order; junction bases with no gene match: 8. Germline CDR1 is SGDLS and CDR2 is YYNGEE. The CDR3 sequence: CASSAGTVGAGELFF. The CDR3 DNA is TGTGCCAGCAGCGCTGGGACAGTAGGCGCCGGGGAGCTGTTTTTT.